Below, 20 T cell receptor beta chains from the same sample are listed, as sequenced in a study of T cell responses to AZD1222 COVID-19 vaccine. Repertoires were generated with immunoSEQ multiplex PCR, while TCRdb's copy carries only in-frame clones and drops some. Altogether over 110,000 clones are present, 85% to 95% being singletons, with the ten largest covering approximately 5.3%. Sequenced material: peripheral blood, taken on day 0 of AZD1222 vaccination. These receptors originate from an adult in good health.

This chain's CDR3 is CASSLAGDNYEQYF. The CDR3, as DNA: TGTGCCAGCAGCTTAGCAGGGGACAACTACGAGCAGTACTTC. The V gene is TRBV7-2, the J gene TRBJ2-7; a weak D match, TRBD1 (6 bases). The CDR3 spans 14 residues. Germline V lookup: CDR1 SGHTA, CDR2 FQGNSA. V was clipped by 0 bases and J by 3 bases, with 9 bases between them.

This chain links TRBV7-3 with TRBJ2-1, with 14 nucleotides matching TRBD2. The CDR3 is made up of 14 amino acids. J was trimmed by 15 bases and V by 1 base; bases with no gene match: 5. The germline gives CDR1 SGHTA, CDR2 FQGTGA. In DNA, the CDR3 is TGTGCCAGCAGCTTAAGAGGGACTAGCGGGAGTCTGTTCTTC. Translating gives CASSLRGTSGSLFF.

This clone came up once. V is TRBV18 and J is TRBJ2-7; D unclear. The V gene's germline CDR1 is KGHSH and CDR2 LQKENI. Deletions cut 3 bases from V and 3 bases from J, with 9 bases between. This CDR3 is built from 13 residues. The CDR3 region is CASSPSPGYEQYF. Here the CDR3 DNA reads TGTGCCAGCTCACCTTCACCCGGCTACGAGCAGTACTTC.

This clone showed up just a few times. The chain joins TRBV19 to TRBJ1-5; D unclear. The CDR3 totals 13 residues. CDR1 is LNHDA, CDR2 SQIVND, per germline (reference sequence). The V gene lost 5 bases and the J gene lost 2 bases, with 7 bases spanning the gap. The CDR3 region is CASSEPGNQPQHF. In DNA form, the CDR3 reads TGTGCCAGTAGTGAGCCTGGCAATCAGCCCCAGCATTTT.

The rearrangement joins TRBV29-1 to TRBJ2-7, with D unresolved. The V gene's germline CDR1 is SQVTM and CDR2 ANQGSEA. The CDR3 covers 13 residues. V lost 1 base, J lost 2 bases, and 9 bases lay in between. The CDR3 loop is CSVEGAGPYEQYF. The CDR3 coding sequence is TGCAGCGTTGAAGGTGCCGGACCCTACGAGCAGTACTTC.

The chain links TRBV5-1 to TRBJ1-1; the D is unclear. Germline CDR1 and CDR2: SGHRS and YFSETQ. The CDR3 runs 14 residues. Between the trimmed V and J ends, which lost 4 bases and 4 bases, there was a span of 14 bases. The CDR3 DNA reads TGCGCCAGCAGCCCCGCCTTGGGAGGCACTGAAGCTTTCTTT. Protein product: CASSPALGGTEAFF.

This clone is a singleton in its sample. The V call is TRBV7-2, the J call TRBJ2-3; D uncertain. The germline V and J ends were trimmed by 1 base and 6 bases, with 2 bases remaining between them. This CDR3 region has 11 residues. Germline CDR1 SGHTA, CDR2 FQGNSA. For the CDR3, the DNA is TGTGCCAGCAGCTTAGAGGATACGCAGTATTTT. Protein sequence: CASSLEDTQYF.

This chain joins TRBV19 and TRBJ2-2; no firm D call. The CDR3 consists of 10 residues. V dropped 11 bases and J dropped 8 bases, with 9 bases sitting between them. The V gene's germline CDR1 is LNHDA and CDR2 SQIVND (reference sequence). DNA for the CDR3: TGTGCCTCCTGGTCTGGGGAGCTGTTTTTT. Protein sequence: CASWSGELFF.

This clone was observed once. The V call is TRBV3-1 (or the pseudogene TRBV3-2), the J call TRBJ2-5; TRBD2 is a possible D gene (6 bases). V lost 4 bases and J lost 5, with 14 bases in between. This CDR3 contains 14 residues. Germline CDR1 LGHDT, CDR2 YNNKEL (reference sequence). The CDR3 bases are TGTGCCAGCAGCCCGAGACTAGGGTTGGAGACCCAGTACTTC. Amino acids: CASSPRLGLETQYF.

This clone showed up just once. The CDR3 sequence: CATRPIWGPGVVNTEAFF. CDR3 nucleotide sequence: TGTGCCACCAGGCCGATATGGGGGCCCGGAGTTGTGAACACTGAAGCTTTCTTT. V usage is TRBV15 and J usage is TRBJ1-1; TRBD1 is a possible D gene (6 bases). CDR1 is LNHNV, CDR2 YYDKDF, per germline (reference sequence). Trimming removed 6 bases from V and 0 bases from J, with 23 bases in between. The CDR3 sequence is 18 residues long.

The chain links TRBV7-9 to TRBJ2-5, with 7 positions matching TRBD1. Germline V gene lookup returns CDR1 SEHNR and CDR2 FQNEAQ (reference sequence). The CDR3 covers 12 residues. J gave up 7 bases and V 3 bases, and 2 bases lay outside the gene matches. In DNA, the CDR3 is TGTGCCAGCAGCTTCCAGGGGGTGACCCAGTACTTC. This gives the protein CASSFQGVTQYF.

The rearrangement uses TRBV11-3 and TRBJ2-1, with a tentative D call TRBD1 (5 bases). The V and J ends lost 3 bases and 10 bases respectively, with 13 bases between them. CDR1 and CDR2 from the germline V gene are SGHNT and YENEEA. This CDR3 has 13 residues. The CDR3: CASSFAERTEQFF. DNA for the CDR3: TGTGCCAGCAGCTTCGCCGAACGGACAGAGCAGTTCTTC.

The chain is built from TRBV6-2 or TRBV6-3 and TRBJ1-5; no firm D call. The V end lost 5 bases, the J end lost 2 bases, and 16 bases lay between the germline ends. Germline V gene data show CDR1 as MNHEY and CDR2 as SVGEGT. The CDR3 has 16 residues. In DNA, the CDR3 is TGTGCCAGCAGTACCCCTCCGGGGAGTGGCAATCAGCCCCAGCATTTT. Its protein is CASSTPPGSGNQPQHF.

There are a few counts of this clone. DNA for the CDR3: TGTGCCAGCAGCTTACAGCTCTACAATGAGCAGTTCTTC. It codes for CASSLQLYNEQFF. The chain carries TRBV7-2 and TRBJ2-1; D gene uncertain. CDR1 is SGHTA, CDR2 FQGNSA, per germline. The CDR3 covers 13 residues. V shed 2 bases and J shed 3 bases, with 5 bases lying between them.

The chain recombines TRBV6-6 with TRBJ1-1, with D possibly being TRBD1 (5 bases). V lost 2 bases and J lost 1, with 5 bases in between. CDR3 length equals 13 residues. Germline V gene sequence: CDR1 MNHNY, CDR2 SVGAGI (reference sequence). The DNA for the CDR3 is TGTGCCAGCAGTTACGGACAGAACACTGAAGCTTTCTTT. The encoded protein is CASSYGQNTEAFF.

DNA for the CDR3: TGTGCCAGCAGCTTAGCGGCGGGGCTAGCGGGGGGATCCTACAATGAGCAGTTCTTC. It encodes CASSLAAGLAGGSYNEQFF. The genes are TRBV7-9 and TRBJ2-1, with TRBD2 matching over 11 bases. Germline V gene data show CDR1 as SEHNR and CDR2 as FQNEAQ (reference sequence). V shed 0 bases and J 1 base; nucleotides not matched to a gene: 8. The CDR3 is made up of 19 amino acids.

This chain uses TRBV15 with TRBJ2-2; D is unclear. Germline CDR1 is LNHNV and CDR2 is YYDKDF (reference sequence). The germline V and J ends were trimmed by 0 bases and 5 bases, with 7 bases remaining between them. The CDR3 has 14 amino acids. CDR3 sequence: CATSRDVGTGELFF. The CDR3 DNA sequence: TGTGCCACCAGCAGAGATGTGGGTACCGGGGAGCTGTTTTTT.

This chain uses TRBV6-1 with TRBJ1-4; D perhaps matches TRBD1 (5 bases). Between the trimmed V and J ends, which lost 1 base and 5 bases, there was a span of 11 bases. The CDR3 runs to 15 residues. CDR1 MNHNS and CDR2 SASEGT come from the germline V gene. CDR3 residues: CASSEDGGPNEKLFF. In nucleotides, the CDR3 is TGTGCCAGCAGTGAAGATGGGGGTCCGAATGAAAAACTGTTTTTT.

The chain combines TRBV15 with TRBJ1-6, with 7 bases matching TRBD1. Germline CDR1 LNHNV, CDR2 YYDKDF (reference sequence). J gave up 10 bases and V 5 bases, and 14 bases lay outside the gene matches. The CDR3 has 16 amino acids. This chain's CDR3 is CATSSHPGQYNSPLHF. The CDR3 DNA sequence: TGTGCCACCAGCTCCCACCCGGGACAGTACAACTCACCCCTCCACTTT.

V gene TRBV24-1 combines with J gene TRBJ2-3; TRBD1 aligns across 10 bases. J was trimmed by 0 bases and V by 3 bases; bases with no gene match: 2. Germline V gives CDR1 KGHDR, CDR2 SFDVKD. The CDR3 is made up of 16 amino acids. The CDR3 protein is CATSDRTGGSTDTQYF. In DNA form, the CDR3 reads TGTGCCACCAGTGATCGGACAGGGGGGAGCACAGATACGCAGTATTTT.